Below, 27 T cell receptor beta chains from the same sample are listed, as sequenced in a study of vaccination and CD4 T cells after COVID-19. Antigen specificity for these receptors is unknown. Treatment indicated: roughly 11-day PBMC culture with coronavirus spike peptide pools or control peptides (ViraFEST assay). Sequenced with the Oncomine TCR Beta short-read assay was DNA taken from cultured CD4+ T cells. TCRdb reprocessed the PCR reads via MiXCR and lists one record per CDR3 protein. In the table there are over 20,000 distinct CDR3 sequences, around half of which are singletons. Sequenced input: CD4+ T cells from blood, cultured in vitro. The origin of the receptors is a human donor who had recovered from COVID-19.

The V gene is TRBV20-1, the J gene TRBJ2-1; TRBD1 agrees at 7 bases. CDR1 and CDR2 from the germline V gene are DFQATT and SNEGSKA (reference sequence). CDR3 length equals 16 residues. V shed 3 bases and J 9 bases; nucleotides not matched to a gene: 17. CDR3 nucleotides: TGCAGTGCTAGCCAAGGGGGCGGATTTGGCGGGCGTGAGCAGTTCTTC. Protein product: CSASQGGGFGGREQFF.

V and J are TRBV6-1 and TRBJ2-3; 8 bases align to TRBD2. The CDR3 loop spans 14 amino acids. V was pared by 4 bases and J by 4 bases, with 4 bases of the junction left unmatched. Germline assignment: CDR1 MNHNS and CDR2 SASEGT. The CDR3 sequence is CASSGGLVADTQYF. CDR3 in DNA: TGTGCCAGCAGTGGGGGACTAGTCGCAGATACGCAGTATTTT.

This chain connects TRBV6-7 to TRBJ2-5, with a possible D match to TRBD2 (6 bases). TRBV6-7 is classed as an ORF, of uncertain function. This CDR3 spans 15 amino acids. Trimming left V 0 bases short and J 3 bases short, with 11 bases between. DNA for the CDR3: TGTGCCAGCAGTTACTCGGGGGGTTCTGAAGAGACCCAGTACTTC. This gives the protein CASSYSGGSEETQYF.

Here the CDR3 reads CASSYQGSLSYNEQFF. CDR3 DNA sequence: TGTGCCAGCAGTTACCAAGGGTCCTTATCGTACAATGAGCAGTTCTTC. The chain is built from TRBV6-5 and TRBJ2-1; no firm D call. Germline V gene sequence: CDR1 MNHEY, CDR2 SVGAGI. The CDR3 runs 16 residues. V was trimmed by 2 bases and J by 4 bases, leaving 15 bases between them.

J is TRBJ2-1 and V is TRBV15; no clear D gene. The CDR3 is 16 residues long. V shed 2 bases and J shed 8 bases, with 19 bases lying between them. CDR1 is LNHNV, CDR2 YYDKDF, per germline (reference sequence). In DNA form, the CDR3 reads TGTGCCACCAGCAGAACCACCCACTCCTTCCTAGATGAGCAGTTCTTC. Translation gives CATSRTTHSFLDEQFF.

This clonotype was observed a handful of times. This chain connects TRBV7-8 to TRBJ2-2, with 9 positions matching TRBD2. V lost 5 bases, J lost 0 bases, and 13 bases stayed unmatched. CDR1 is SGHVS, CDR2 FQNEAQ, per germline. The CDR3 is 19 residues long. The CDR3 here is CASSLQGASGIANTGELFF. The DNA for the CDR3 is TGTGCCAGCAGCCTCCAAGGCGCTAGCGGGATCGCGAACACCGGGGAGCTGTTTTTT.

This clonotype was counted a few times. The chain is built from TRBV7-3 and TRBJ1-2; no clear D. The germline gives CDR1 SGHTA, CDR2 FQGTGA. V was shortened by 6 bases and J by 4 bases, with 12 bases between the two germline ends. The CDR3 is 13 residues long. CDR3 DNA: TGTGCCAGCAGGCGGATGGGCGCCTATGGCTACACCTTC. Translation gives CASRRMGAYGYTF.

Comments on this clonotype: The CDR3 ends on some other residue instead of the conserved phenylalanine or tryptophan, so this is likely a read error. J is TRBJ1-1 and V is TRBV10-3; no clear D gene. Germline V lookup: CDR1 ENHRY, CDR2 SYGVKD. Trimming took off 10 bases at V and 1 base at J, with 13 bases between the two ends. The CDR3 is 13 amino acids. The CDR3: CATIGVTNTEAFL. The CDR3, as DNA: TGTGCCACTATTGGGGTAACGAACACTGAAGCTTTCTTA.

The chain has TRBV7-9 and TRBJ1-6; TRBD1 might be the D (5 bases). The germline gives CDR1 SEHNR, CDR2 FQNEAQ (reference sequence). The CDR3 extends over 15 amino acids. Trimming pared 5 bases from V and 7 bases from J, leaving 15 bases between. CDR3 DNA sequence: TGTGCCAGCAGCCCTGGGGGAGGGGACAATTCACCCCTCCACTTT. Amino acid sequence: CASSPGGGDNSPLHF.

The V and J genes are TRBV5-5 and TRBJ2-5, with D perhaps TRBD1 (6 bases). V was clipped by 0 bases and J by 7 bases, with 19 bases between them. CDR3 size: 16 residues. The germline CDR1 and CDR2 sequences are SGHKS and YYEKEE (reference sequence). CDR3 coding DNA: TGTGCCAGCAGCTTGGAAGGTACAGGGAAGGCCGGGACCCAGTACTTC. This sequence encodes CASSLEGTGKAGTQYF.

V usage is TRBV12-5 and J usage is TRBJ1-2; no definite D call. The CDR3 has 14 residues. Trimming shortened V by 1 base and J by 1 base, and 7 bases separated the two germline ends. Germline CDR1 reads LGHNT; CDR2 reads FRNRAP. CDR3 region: CASGLDRNNYGYTF. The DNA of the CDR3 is TGTGCTAGTGGTTTGGACAGAAATAACTATGGCTACACCTTC.

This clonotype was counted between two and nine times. CDR3 protein: CASLSNGPGELFF. The CDR3 region has the DNA TGTGCCAGCCTTTCCAACGGTCCCGGGGAGCTGTTTTTT. This sequence joins TRBV6-1 and TRBJ2-2, with D unclear. Per the germline V gene, CDR1 is MNHNS and CDR2 is SASEGT. The ends were cut back, 8 bases at V and 6 bases at J, with 13 bases in the middle. CDR3 length equals 13 residues.

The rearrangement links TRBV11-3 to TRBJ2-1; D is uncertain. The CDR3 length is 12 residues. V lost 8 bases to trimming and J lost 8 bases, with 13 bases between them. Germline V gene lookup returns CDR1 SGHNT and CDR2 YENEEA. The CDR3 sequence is CASRRVGDEQFF. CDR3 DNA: TGTGCCAGCCGCCGAGTTGGGGATGAGCAGTTCTTC.

The CDR3 here is CASSLVVTQGAGELFF. For the CDR3, the DNA is TGCGCCAGCAGCTTGGTCGTCACCCAGGGGGCCGGGGAGCTGTTTTTT. The V call is TRBV5-1, the J call TRBJ2-2, with TRBD1 matching 7 bases. This CDR3 spans 16 amino acids. The V segment lost 0 bases and the J segment 6 bases; nucleotides outside the gene matches: 8. CDR1 and CDR2 (germline): SGHRS, YFSETQ.

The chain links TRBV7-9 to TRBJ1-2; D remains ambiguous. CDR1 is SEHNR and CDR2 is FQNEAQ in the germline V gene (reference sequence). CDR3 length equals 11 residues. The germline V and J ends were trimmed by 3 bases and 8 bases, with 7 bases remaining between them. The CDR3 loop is CASSFGEGYTF. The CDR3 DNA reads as TGTGCCAGCAGCTTTGGGGAGGGCTACACCTTC.

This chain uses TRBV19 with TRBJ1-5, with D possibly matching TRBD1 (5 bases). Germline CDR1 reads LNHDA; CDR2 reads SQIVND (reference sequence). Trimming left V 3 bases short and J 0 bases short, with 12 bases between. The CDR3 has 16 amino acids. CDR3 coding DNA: TGTGCCAGTAGTATCTGGCAGGGTTATAGCAATCAGCCCCAGCATTTT. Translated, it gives CASSIWQGYSNQPQHF.

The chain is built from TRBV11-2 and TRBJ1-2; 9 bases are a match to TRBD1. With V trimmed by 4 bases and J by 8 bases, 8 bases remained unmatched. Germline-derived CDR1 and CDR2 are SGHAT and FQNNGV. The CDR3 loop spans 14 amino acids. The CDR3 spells CASSSYRDRAGYTF. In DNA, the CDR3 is TGTGCCAGCAGCTCGTACCGGGACAGGGCCGGCTACACCTTC. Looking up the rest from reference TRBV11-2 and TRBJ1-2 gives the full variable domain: EAGVAQSPRYKIIEKRQSVAFWCNPISGHATLYWYQQILGQGPKLLIQFQNNGVVDDSQLPKDRFSAERLKGVDSTLKIQPAKLEDSAVYLCASSSYRDRAGYTFGSGTRLTVV.

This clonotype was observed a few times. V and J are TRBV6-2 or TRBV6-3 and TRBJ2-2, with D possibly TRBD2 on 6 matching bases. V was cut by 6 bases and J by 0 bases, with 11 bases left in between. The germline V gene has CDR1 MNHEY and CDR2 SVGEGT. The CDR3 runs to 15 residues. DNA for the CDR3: TGTGCCAGCAGGGCCGGGACTCCGAACACCGGGGAGCTGTTTTTT. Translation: CASRAGTPNTGELFF.

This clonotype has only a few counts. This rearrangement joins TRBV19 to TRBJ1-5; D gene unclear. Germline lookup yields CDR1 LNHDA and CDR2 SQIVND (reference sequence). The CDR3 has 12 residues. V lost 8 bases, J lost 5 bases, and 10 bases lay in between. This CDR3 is CASCAGDQPQHF. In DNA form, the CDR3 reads TGTGCCAGTTGCGCCGGGGATCAGCCCCAGCATTTT. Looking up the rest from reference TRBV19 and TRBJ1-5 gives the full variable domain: DGGITQSPKYLFRKEGQNVTLSCEQNLNHDAMYWYRQDPGQGLRLIYYSQIVNDFQKGDIAEGYSVSREKKESFPLTVTSAQKNPTAFYLCASCAGDQPQHFGDGTRLSIL.

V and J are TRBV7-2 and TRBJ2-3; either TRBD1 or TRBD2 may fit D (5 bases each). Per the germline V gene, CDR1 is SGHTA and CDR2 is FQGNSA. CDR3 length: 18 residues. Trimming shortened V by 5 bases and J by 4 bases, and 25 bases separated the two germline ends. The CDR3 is CASSLTKAGTRGADTQYF. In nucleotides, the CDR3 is TGTGCCAGCAGCCTCACAAAAGCCGGGACCCGAGGGGCAGATACGCAGTATTTT.

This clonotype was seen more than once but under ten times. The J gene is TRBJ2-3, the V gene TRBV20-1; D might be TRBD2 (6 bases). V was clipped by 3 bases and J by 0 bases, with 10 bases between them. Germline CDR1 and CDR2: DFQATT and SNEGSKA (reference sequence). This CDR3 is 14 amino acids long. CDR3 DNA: TGCAGTGCTAGGACCGGGACTAGCACAGATACGCAGTATTTT. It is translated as CSARTGTSTDTQYF.

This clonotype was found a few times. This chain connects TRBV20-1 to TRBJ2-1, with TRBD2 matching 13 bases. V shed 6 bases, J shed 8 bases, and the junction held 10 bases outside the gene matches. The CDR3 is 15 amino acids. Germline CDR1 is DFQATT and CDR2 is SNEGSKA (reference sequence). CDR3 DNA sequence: TGCAGTGCCCCGTCCAGGACTAGCGGGAGCGATGAGCAGTTCTTC. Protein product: CSAPSRTSGSDEQFF.

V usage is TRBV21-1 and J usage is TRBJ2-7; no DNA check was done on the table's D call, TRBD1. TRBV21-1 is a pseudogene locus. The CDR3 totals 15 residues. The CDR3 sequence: CASSKGAGQGYEQYF. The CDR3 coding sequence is TGTGCCAGCAGCAAAGGGGCAGGGCAGGGCTACGAGCAGTACTTC.

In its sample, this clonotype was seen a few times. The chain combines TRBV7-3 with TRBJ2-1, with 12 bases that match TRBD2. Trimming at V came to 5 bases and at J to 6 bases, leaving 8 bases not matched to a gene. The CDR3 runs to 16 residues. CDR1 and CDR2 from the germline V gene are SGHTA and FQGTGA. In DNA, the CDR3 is TGTGCCAGCAGCGTTCTAGCGGGAGGGGAGGTCAATGAGCAGTTCTTC. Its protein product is CASSVLAGGEVNEQFF.

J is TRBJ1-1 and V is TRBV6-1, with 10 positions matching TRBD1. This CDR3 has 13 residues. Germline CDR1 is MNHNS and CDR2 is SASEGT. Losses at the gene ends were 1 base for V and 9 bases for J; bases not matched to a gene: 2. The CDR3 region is CASSEGDRGKAFF. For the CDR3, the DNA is TGTGCCAGCAGTGAAGGGGACAGGGGTAAAGCTTTCTTT.

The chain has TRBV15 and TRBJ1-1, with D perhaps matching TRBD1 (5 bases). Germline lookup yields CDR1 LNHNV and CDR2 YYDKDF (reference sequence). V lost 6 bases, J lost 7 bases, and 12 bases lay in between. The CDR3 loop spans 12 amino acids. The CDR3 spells CATSWWGNEAFF. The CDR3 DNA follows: TGTGCCACCAGTTGGTGGGGGAATGAAGCTTTCTTT.

CDR3 region: CASSPGAPLDQPQHF. The CDR3 bases are TGTGCCAGCAGTCCGGGAGCCCCCTTGGATCAGCCCCAGCATTTT. V gene TRBV6-1 combines with J gene TRBJ1-5; D uncertain. V was cut by 5 bases and J by 5 bases, with 16 bases left in between. This CDR3 comprises 15 residues. Per the germline V gene, CDR1 is MNHNS and CDR2 is SASEGT.